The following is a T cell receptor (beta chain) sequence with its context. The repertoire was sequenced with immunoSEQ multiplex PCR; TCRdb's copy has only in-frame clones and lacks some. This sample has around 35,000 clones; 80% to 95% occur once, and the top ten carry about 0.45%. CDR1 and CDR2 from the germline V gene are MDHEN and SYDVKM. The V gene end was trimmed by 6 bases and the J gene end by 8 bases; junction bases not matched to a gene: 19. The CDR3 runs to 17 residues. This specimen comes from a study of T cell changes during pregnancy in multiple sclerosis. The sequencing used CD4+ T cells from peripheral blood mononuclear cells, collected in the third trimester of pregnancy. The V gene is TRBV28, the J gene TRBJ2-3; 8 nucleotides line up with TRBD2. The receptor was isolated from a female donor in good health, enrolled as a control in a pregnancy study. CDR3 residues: CASSSEGRGVKVRTQYF. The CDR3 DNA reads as TGTGCCAGCAGCTCAGAGGGGCGGGGGGTAAAGGTGCGTACGCAGTATTTT. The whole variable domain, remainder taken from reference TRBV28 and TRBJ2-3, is DVKVTQSSRYLVKRTGEKVFLECVQDMDHENMFWYRQDPGLGLRLIYFSYDVKMKEKGDIPEGYSVSREKKERFSLILESASTNQTSMYLCASSSEGRGVKVRTQYFGPGTRLTVL.